Below are 20 T cell receptor beta chains sequenced from a single sample in a study of regulatory T cells in long-lasting Graves disease. Stated time point: newly diagnosed GD, antithyroid drugs for less than 3 months. There was RNA extracted from PBMCs, and the TCR library was made from it. Researchers made TCR beta libraries by using iRepertoire HTBI primers and running Arm-PCR on CDR3 regions. TCRdb re-called the multiplex PCR reads through MiXCR, storing one row per CDR3 protein. The sample holds about 470,000 distinct CDR3 sequences, about a sixth seen once. These data also featured in a second study, about T cells in Graves' hyperthyroidism and ophthalmopathy.

Specimen: peripheral blood mononuclear cells (PBMCs), collected at new diagnosis, from a patient treated with antithyroid drugs. Receptors originate from a man in his forties or fifties with Graves disease.

V is TRBV27 and J is TRBJ2-6; tentative D call: TRBD2 (6 bases). The length of the CDR3 is 15 residues. Germline V gives CDR1 MNHEY, CDR2 SMNVEV (reference sequence). The V end lost 0 bases, the J end lost 6 bases, and 9 bases lay between the germline ends. CDR3 nucleotides: TGTGCCAGCAGTTTATCTCGGAGGGCGGCCAACGTCCTGACTTTC. Translated, it gives CASSLSRRAANVLTF.

V usage is TRBV28 and J usage is TRBJ2-4; TRBD2 matches at 7 bases. This CDR3 region has 13 residues. V lost 3 bases and J lost 6; bases outside the gene matches: 2. Germline V lookup: CDR1 MDHEN, CDR2 SYDVKM. The CDR3 sequence is CASSFGGRNIQYF. CDR3 nucleotide sequence: TGTGCCAGCAGTTTCGGCGGGAGAAACATTCAGTACTTC.

This clonotype came up many times. The chain joins TRBV5-1 to TRBJ1-1; TRBD1 aligns across 9 bases. Germline V gene lookup returns CDR1 SGHRS and CDR2 YFSETQ. CDR3 length equals 15 residues. V was pared by 4 bases and J by 0 bases, with 4 bases of the junction left unmatched. The CDR3 protein is CASSEGTGMNTEAFF. The DNA of the CDR3 is TGCGCCAGCAGCGAAGGGACAGGGATGAACACTGAAGCTTTCTTT. Using reference TRBV5-1 and TRBJ1-1 for the parts outside the CDR3, the full variable domain is KAGVTQTPRYLIKTRGQQVTLSCSPISGHRSVSWYQQTPGQGLQFLFEYFSETQRNKGNFPGRFSGRQFSNSRSEMNVSTLELGDSALYLCASSEGTGMNTEAFFGQGTRLTVV.

On this clonotype itself: Since a far larger clone is one base different, this is likely a read error. The chain combines TRBV20-1 with TRBJ2-3; 7 nucleotides line up with TRBD2. The tail of the sequence fits TRBJ2-1 better, so the J call may be wrong. The CDR3 is 14 amino acids. Germline V CDR1 and CDR2: DFQATT, SNEGSKA (reference sequence). CDR3 protein: CSASLLANSYEQFF. As DNA, the CDR3 is TGCAGTGCTAGTCTACTAGCGAACTCCTACGAGCAGTTCTTC.

This clonotype occurred many times. The chain carries TRBV28 and TRBJ2-1, with TRBD2 identical over 11 bases. Germline V CDR1 and CDR2: MDHEN, SYDVKM. The CDR3 spans 16 residues. V shed 6 bases, J shed 7 bases, and the junction held 11 bases outside the gene matches. DNA of the CDR3: TGTGCCAGCAGCCCGGTTAGCGGGAGGGCCGGGAATGAGCAGTTCTTC. Translated: CASSPVSGRAGNEQFF.

This clonotype was counted many times. CDR3 sequence reads: CASSYWGTSGSRDEQFF. In nucleotides, the CDR3 is TGTGCCAGCAGTTACTGGGGGACTAGCGGGAGTCGCGATGAGCAGTTCTTC. The chain uses TRBV6-2 or TRBV6-3 and TRBJ2-1, with TRBD2 identical over 14 bases. V was clipped by 1 base and J by 8 bases; unmatched bases: 7. Germline lookup yields CDR1 MNHEY and CDR2 SVGEGT. The CDR3 totals 17 residues.

This clonotype came up many times. V gene TRBV20-1 combines with J gene TRBJ2-1, with 11 bases that match TRBD2. Germline lookup yields CDR1 DFQATT and CDR2 SNEGSKA (reference sequence). V was pared by 5 bases and J by 6 bases, with 12 bases of the junction left unmatched. This CDR3 is built from 16 residues. The CDR3 sequence: CSAYQIAGGPINEQFF. CDR3 coding DNA: TGCAGTGCTTACCAGATAGCGGGAGGGCCAATCAATGAGCAGTTCTTC.

This clonotype came up a few times. The V call is TRBV20-1, the J call TRBJ2-2; D is unresolved. Germline loops: CDR1 DFQATT, CDR2 SNEGSKA (reference sequence). This CDR3 has 14 residues. The V end was cut by 3 bases, the J end by 1 base, with 9 bases between. The CDR3 region has the DNA TGCAGTGCTAGTAAGGGCGGGAACACCGGGGAGCTGTTTTTT. Translation: CSASKGGNTGELFF.

The rearrangement joins TRBV25-1 to TRBJ2-7; D might be TRBD1 (5 bases). With 6 bases removed from V and 3 bases from J, the gap between germline ends came to 18 bases. The CDR3 spans 15 residues. CDR1 MGHDK and CDR2 SYGVNS come from the germline V gene. CDR3 sequence: CASRAGHHKLYEQYF. Written as DNA, the CDR3 is TGTGCCAGCAGGGCAGGACATCATAAACTCTACGAGCAGTACTTC.

This clonotype has ten or more counts. CDR3 DNA sequence: TGTGCCACGGTATGGGGGCAGCTGAGAGATACGCAGTATTTT. The encoded protein is CATVWGQLRDTQYF. V and J are TRBV24-1 and TRBJ2-3; tentatively, D is TRBD1 (6 bases). V was pared by 10 bases and J by 5 bases, with 18 bases between. CDR1 and CDR2 (germline): KGHDR, SFDVKD. The CDR3 spans 14 residues.

This chain links TRBV29-1 with TRBJ2-3, with D perhaps matching TRBD2 (7 bases). From germline, CDR1 is SQVTM and CDR2 ANQGSEA. Trimming removed 6 bases at V and 2 bases at J, with 18 bases between. CDR3 size: 15 residues. The CDR3 bases are TGCAGCGTCTCTGGGGGGGCGGGAGACACAGATACGCAGTATTTT. Translating gives CSVSGGAGDTDTQYF.

This clonotype was counted ten times or more. The chain recombines TRBV20-1 with TRBJ1-1, with 9 bases matching TRBD1. CDR3 length equals 14 residues. V lost 6 bases, J lost 1 base, and 6 bases stayed unmatched. Germline CDR1 is DFQATT and CDR2 is SNEGSKA (reference sequence). CDR3 region: CSANRGPANTEAFF. CDR3 in DNA: TGCAGTGCCAACAGGGGGCCGGCGAACACTGAAGCTTTCTTT.

The chain is built from TRBV6-2 or TRBV6-3 and TRBJ2-1; weak D call: TRBD2 (6 bases). Looked up from germline, CDR1 is MNHEY and CDR2 is SVGEGT. V was trimmed by 8 bases and J by 0 bases, leaving 17 bases between them. This CDR3 has 16 amino acids. The CDR3 region is CASYIRDFASYNEQFF. The DNA for the CDR3 is TGTGCCAGCTATATTAGGGACTTTGCCTCCTACAATGAGCAGTTCTTC.

The chain employs TRBV5-4 and TRBJ2-1, with TRBD2 matching over 12 bases. Per the germline V gene, CDR1 is SGHNT and CDR2 is YYREEE (reference sequence). This CDR3 has 15 residues. V lost 1 base to trimming and J lost 7 bases; unmatched junction nucleotides: 3. The CDR3 loop reads CASSLKLAGGNEQFF. The CDR3, as DNA: TGTGCCAGCAGCTTGAAACTAGCGGGAGGAAATGAGCAGTTCTTC.

The chain couples TRBV5-1 to TRBJ2-1; 8 positions agree with TRBD1. V was pared by 1 base and J by 5 bases, with 5 bases of the junction left unmatched. Looked up from germline, CDR1 is SGHRS and CDR2 is YFSETQ. The CDR3 consists of 15 residues. Here the CDR3 reads CASSLTGGFNNEQFF. In nucleotides, the CDR3 is TGCGCCAGCAGCTTGACAGGGGGTTTTAACAATGAGCAGTTCTTC.

At least ten counts were recorded for this clonotype. The J gene is TRBJ2-5, the V gene TRBV6-1, with 9 bases matching TRBD2. Unmatched junction bases numbered 11, after V lost 5 bases and J lost 4 bases. This CDR3 region has 16 residues. The germline CDR1 and CDR2 sequences are MNHNS and SASEGT. This CDR3 reads CASSTRAGGSAETQYF. CDR3 in DNA: TGTGCCAGCAGTACCCGAGCGGGAGGATCTGCAGAGACCCAGTACTTC.

This clonotype was picked up a small number of times. This chain links TRBV20-1 with TRBJ1-1, with D possibly TRBD1 on 5 matching bases. Germline assignment: CDR1 DFQATT and CDR2 SNEGSKA (reference sequence). The CDR3 is made up of 14 amino acids. V was trimmed by 6 bases and J by 0 bases, leaving 14 bases between them. CDR3 sequence (DNA): TGCAGTGCCCCCTCTGGACAATTGAACACTGAAGCTTTCTTT. It encodes CSAPSGQLNTEAFF.

The chain recombines TRBV6-5 with TRBJ2-7, with D unclear. This CDR3 has 15 amino acids. The V gene's germline CDR1 is MNHEY and CDR2 SVGAGI. V lost 2 bases and J lost 3, with 14 bases in between. The DNA of the CDR3 is TGTGCCAGCAGTTACCGGACGCGGCAGAGCTACGAGCAGTACTTC. Residues: CASSYRTRQSYEQYF.

Comment on this clonotype: This sequence may be a read error, since a much larger clone differs from it by one base. The V and J genes are TRBV6-2 or TRBV6-3 and TRBJ1-2; no definite D call. Trimming took off 11 bases at V and 2 bases at J, with 21 bases between the two ends. The CDR3 extends over 15 amino acids. From germline, CDR1 is MNHEY and CDR2 SVGEGT. The CDR3 nucleotides read TGTGCCGTGAGGACCAGAAGTTCGTTCAACTATGGCTACACCTTC. As protein: CAVRTRSSFNYGYTF.

Concerning this clonotype itself: This may be a read error: a much more frequent sequence differs by one nucleotide. The chain recombines TRBV20-1 with TRBJ2-7; D is perhaps TRBD1 (6 bases). The CDR3 runs 14 residues. CDR1 is DFQATT, CDR2 SNEGSKA, per germline (reference sequence). DNA of the CDR3: TGCAGTGCTGGAGATGGCAGGGGATTCCACGAGCAGTACTTC. It is translated as CSAGDGRGFHEQYF.